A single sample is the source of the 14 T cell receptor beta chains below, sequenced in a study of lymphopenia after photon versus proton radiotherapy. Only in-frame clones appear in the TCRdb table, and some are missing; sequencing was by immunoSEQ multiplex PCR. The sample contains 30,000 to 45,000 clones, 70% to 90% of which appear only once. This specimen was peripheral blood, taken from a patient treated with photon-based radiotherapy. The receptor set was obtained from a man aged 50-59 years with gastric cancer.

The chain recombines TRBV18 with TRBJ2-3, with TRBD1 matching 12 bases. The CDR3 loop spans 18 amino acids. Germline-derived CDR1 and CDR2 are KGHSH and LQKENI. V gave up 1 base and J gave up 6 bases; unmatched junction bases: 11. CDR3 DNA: TGTGCCAGCTCACCACTCTTTATCGGGACAGGGGGCGTCGATACGCAGTATTTT. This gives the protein CASSPLFIGTGGVDTQYF. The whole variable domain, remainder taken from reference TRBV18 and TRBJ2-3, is NAGVMQNPRHLVRRRGQEARLRCSPMKGHSHVYWYRQLPEEGLKFMVYLQKENIIDESGMPKERFSAEFPKEGPSILRIQQVVRGDSAAYFCASSPLFIGTGGVDTQYFGPGTRLTVL.

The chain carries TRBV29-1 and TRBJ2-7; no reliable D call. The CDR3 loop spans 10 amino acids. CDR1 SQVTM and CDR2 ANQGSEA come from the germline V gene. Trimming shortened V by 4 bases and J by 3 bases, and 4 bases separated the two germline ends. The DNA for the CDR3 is TGCAGCGTTGTGAGCTACGAGCAGTACTTC. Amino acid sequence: CSVVSYEQYF.

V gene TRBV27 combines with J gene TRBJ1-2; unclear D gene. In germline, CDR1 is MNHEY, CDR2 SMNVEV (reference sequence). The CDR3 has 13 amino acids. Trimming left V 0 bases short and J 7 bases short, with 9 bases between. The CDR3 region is CASSLSGGGGYTF. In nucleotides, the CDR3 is TGTGCCAGCAGTTTATCGGGAGGAGGTGGCTACACCTTC.

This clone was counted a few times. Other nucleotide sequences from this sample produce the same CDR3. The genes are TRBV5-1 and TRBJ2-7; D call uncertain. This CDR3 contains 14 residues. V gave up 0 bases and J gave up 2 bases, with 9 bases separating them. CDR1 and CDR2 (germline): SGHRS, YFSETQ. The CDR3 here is CASSLVVSPYEQYF. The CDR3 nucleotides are TGCGCCAGCAGCTTGGTAGTTTCCCCCTACGAGCAGTACTTC.

Here the CDR3 reads CATQAGGTGELFF. The CDR3 coding sequence is TGTGCCACCCAGGCAGGGGGCACCGGGGAGCTGTTTTTT. The chain links TRBV10-3 to TRBJ2-2; 7 bases are shared with TRBD1. The ends lost 10 bases at V and 4 bases at J; junction bases unmatched: 6. This CDR3 contains 13 residues. Germline CDR1 ENHRY, CDR2 SYGVKD.

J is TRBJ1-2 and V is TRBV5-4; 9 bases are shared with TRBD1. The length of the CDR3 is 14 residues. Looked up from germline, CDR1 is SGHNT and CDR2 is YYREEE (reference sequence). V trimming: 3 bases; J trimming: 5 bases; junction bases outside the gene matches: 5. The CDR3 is CASSYGTGYYGYTF. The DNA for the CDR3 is TGTGCCAGCAGCTACGGGACAGGGTATTATGGCTACACCTTC.

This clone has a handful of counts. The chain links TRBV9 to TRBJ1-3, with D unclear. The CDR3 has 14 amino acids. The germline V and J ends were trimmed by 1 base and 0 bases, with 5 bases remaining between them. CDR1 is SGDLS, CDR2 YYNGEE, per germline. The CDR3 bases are TGTGCCAGCAGCGTAATTAGCTCTGGAAACACCATATATTTT. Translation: CASSVISSGNTIYF. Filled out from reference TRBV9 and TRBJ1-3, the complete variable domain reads DSGVTQTPKHLITATGQRVTLRCSPRSGDLSVYWYQQSLDQGLQFLIQYYNGEERAKGNILERFSAQQFPDLHSELNLSSLELGDSALYFCASSVISSGNTIYFGEGSWLTVV.

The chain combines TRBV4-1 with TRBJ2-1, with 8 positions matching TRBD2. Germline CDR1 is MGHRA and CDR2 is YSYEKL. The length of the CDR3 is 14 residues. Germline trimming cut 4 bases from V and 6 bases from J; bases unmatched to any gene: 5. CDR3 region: CASSRPGTSNEQFF. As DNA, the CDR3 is TGCGCCAGCAGCCGACCCGGGACTAGCAATGAGCAGTTCTTC.

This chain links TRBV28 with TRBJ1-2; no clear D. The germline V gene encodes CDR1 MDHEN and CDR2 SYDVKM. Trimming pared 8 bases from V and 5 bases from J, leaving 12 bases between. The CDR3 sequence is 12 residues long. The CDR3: CASRLAGYGYTF. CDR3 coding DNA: TGTGCCAGCCGACTGGCCGGGTATGGCTACACCTTC.

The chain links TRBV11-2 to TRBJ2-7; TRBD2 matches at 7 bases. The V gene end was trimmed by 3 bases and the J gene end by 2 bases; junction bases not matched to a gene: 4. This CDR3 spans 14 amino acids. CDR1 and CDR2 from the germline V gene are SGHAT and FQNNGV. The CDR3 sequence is CASSFGTTAYEQYF. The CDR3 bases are TGTGCCAGCAGCTTCGGGACTACCGCCTACGAGCAGTACTTC.

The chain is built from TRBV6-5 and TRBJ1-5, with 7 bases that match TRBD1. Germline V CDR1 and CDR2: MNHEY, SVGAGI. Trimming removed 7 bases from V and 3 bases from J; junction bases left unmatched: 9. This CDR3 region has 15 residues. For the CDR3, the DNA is TGTGCCAGCACCAAGACAGGGAACCCCAATCAGCCCCAGCATTTT. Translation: CASTKTGNPNQPQHF.

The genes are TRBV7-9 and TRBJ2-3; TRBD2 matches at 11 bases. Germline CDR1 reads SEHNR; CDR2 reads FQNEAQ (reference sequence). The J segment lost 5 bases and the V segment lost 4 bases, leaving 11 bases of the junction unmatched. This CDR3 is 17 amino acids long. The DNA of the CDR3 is TGTGCCAGCAGCTGGACGACCGGGACTAGCGGTGGAGATACGCAGTATTTT. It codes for CASSWTTGTSGGDTQYF.

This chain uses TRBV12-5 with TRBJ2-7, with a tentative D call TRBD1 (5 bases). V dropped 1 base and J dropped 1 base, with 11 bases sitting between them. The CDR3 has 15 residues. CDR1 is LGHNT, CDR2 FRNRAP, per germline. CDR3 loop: CASGLGRTLSYEQYF. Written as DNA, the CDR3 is TGTGCTAGTGGTTTGGGAAGGACACTTTCCTACGAGCAGTACTTC.

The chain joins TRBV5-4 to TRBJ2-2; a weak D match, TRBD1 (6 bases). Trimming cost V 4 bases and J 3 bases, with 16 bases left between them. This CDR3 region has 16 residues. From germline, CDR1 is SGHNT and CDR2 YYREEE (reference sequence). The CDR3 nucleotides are TGTGCCAGCAGCCTGGATCCCAGGGGATACACCGGGGAGCTGTTTTTT. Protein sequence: CASSLDPRGYTGELFF.